A selection of T cell receptor beta chains follows, all from one sample in a study of cytomegalovirus exposure and HLA in healthy donors. Profiling relied on immunoSEQ multiplex PCR, and the TCRdb table lists in-frame clones only, not all of them. The sample contains about 110,000 clones, about 70% of which appear only once. Sequenced input: PBMCs. These TCRs come from a woman between 50 and 59 years old in good health and CMV-seropositive. CDR3s include the opening cysteine and the closing phenylalanine or tryptophan. A D gene is named only where the DNA matches it firmly. Some rows mark clone size as missing; the rest say once, few, many or name a class of expanded clone.

few	TRBJ2-5	TRBD2	TRBV5-6	CASSLVASGAETQYF	TGTGCCAGCAGCTTGGTGGCTAGCGGGGCGGAGACCCAGTACTTC
few	TRBJ1-5	TRBD1	TRBV27	CASSPRQGNQPQHF	TGTGCCAGCAGTCCCAGACAGGGGAATCAGCCCCAGCATTTT
-	TRBJ1-1	-	TRBV5-1	CASSAYAGRGTEAFF	TGCGCCAGCAGCGCCTACGCGGGACGGGGCACTGAAGCTTTCTTT
-	TRBJ1-1	TRBD1	TRBV19	CASSRGSLQNTEAFF	TGTGCCAGCTCCAGGGGGAGTCTCCAGAACACTGAAGCTTTCTTT
-	TRBJ1-2	-	TRBV5-6	CASSLVPANYGYTF	TGTGCCAGCAGCTTGGTTCCCGCTAACTATGGCTACACCTTC
-	TRBJ1-1	TRBD1	TRBV18	CASSPLDRGVAFF	TGTGCCAGCTCACCACTTGACAGGGGGGTAGCTTTCTTT
-	TRBJ1-2	-	TRBV27	CASRRTRSYTNYGYTF	TGTGCCAGCAGGAGGACAAGGTCCTACACTAACTATGGCTACACCTTC
-	TRBJ2-7	TRBD2	TRBV6-1	CASSDPGRGAYEQYF	TGTGCCAGCAGTGATCCAGGGCGGGGGGCCTACGAGCAGTACTTC
-	TRBJ1-5	TRBD1	TRBV29-1	CSAGTGAHQPQHF	TGCAGCGCCGGGACAGGGGCCCATCAGCCCCAGCATTTT
-	TRBJ1-6	-	TRBV9	CASSVEGQGVNSPLHF	TGTGCCAGCAGCGTAGAAGGGCAGGGTGTTAATTCACCCCTCCACTTT
-	TRBJ2-7	TRBD2	TRBV10-3	CAISDQTSGGHRQYF	TGTGCCATCAGTGACCAGACTAGCGGGGGGCATAGGCAGTACTTC
few	TRBJ2-2	TRBD1	TRBV5-4	CASSTGQGGTGELFF	TGTGCCAGCAGCACGGGACAGGGGGGGACCGGGGAGCTGTTTTTT
-	TRBJ1-1	-	TRBV6-5	CASSYEGVGTEAFF	TGTGCCAGCAGTTACGAGGGGGTGGGCACTGAAGCTTTCTTT
-	TRBJ1-5	-	TRBV28	CASSAVRPSRRPQHF	TGTGCCAGCAGTGCCGTACGGCCCTCCAGGCGGCCCCAGCATTTT
-	TRBJ2-7	-	TRBV5-1	CASSLGGGASYEQYF	TGCGCCAGCAGCTTGGGTGGGGGGGCCTCCTACGAGCAGTACTTC
-	TRBJ1-5	-	TRBV15	CATSREDTYNQPQHF	TGTGCCACCAGCAGAGAAGACACCTACAATCAGCCCCAGCATTTT
-	TRBJ2-5	TRBD2	TRBV9	CASSVASGLVGTQYF	TGTGCCAGCAGCGTAGCTTCGGGACTAGTAGGGACCCAGTACTTC
-	TRBJ1-5	-	TRBV28	CASSLGGGPQHF	TGTGCCAGCAGTTTAGGCGGGGGGCCCCAGCATTTT
-	TRBJ2-1	TRBD1	TRBV5-4	CASSLFAGGNEQFF	TGTGCCAGCAGCTTGTTTGCAGGGGGCAATGAGCAGTTCTTC
-	TRBJ2-1	-	TRBV7-3	CASSLTLNEVGEQFF	TGTGCCAGCAGCTTAACGTTAAATGAAGTCGGTGAGCAGTTCTTC
-	TRBJ1-1	TRBD1	TRBV5-4	CASRPSPGQGTYGGTEAFF	TGTGCCAGCCGACCCTCCCCGGGACAGGGGACCTACGGGGGCACTGAAGCTTTCTTT
-	TRBJ1-5	-	TRBV6-5	CASSYTRVSSQPQHF	TGTGCCAGCAGTTACACCAGGGTGAGCAGTCAGCCCCAGCATTTT
-	TRBJ2-7	TRBD1	TRBV9	CASSLGTGTYEQYF	TGTGCCAGCAGCCTTGGGACAGGGACCTACGAGCAGTACTTC
-	TRBJ2-3	TRBD1	TRBV7-8	CASSYRTGPADTQYF	TGTGCCAGCAGCTACCGGACAGGGCCGGCAGATACGCAGTATTTT
-	TRBJ1-5	-	TRBV28	CASSLTRLSNQPQHF	TGTGCCAGCAGTCTCACTAGACTTAGCAATCAGCCCCAGCATTTT
-	TRBJ1-1	TRBD1	TRBV14	CASSQEKGTVPEAFF	TGTGCCAGCAGCCAGGAAAAAGGGACAGTGCCTGAAGCTTTCTTT
-	TRBJ2-7	-	TRBV6-6	CASRTRNYEQYF	TGTGCCAGCCGGACACGTAACTACGAGCAGTACTTC
few	TRBJ2-2	TRBD2	TRBV7-9	CASSVLGGAETGELFF	TGTGCCAGCAGCGTTCTCGGGGGGGCGGAAACCGGGGAGCTGTTTTTT
-	TRBJ2-2	TRBD1	TRBV5-1	CASSLAGTGINTGELFF	TGCGCCAGCAGCTTGGCCGGGACAGGGATCAACACCGGGGAGCTGTTTTTT
-	TRBJ2-1	TRBD1	TRBV7-9	CASSPSGTGDRHEQFF	TGTGCCAGCAGCCCCTCCGGGACAGGGGATCGGCATGAGCAGTTCTTC
once	TRBJ1-5	-	TRBV28	CAGSLRGNQPQHF	TGTGCCGGCAGTTTGAGGGGCAATCAGCCCCAGCATTTT
-	TRBJ2-5	-	TRBV29-1	CSVEVVVGGGIETQYF	TGCAGCGTTGAAGTGGTAGTAGGCGGCGGAATAGAGACCCAGTACTTC
few	TRBJ1-6	-	TRBV4-2	CASSQGLGEDSPLHF	TGTGCCAGCAGCCAAGGGCTTGGAGAGGATTCACCCCTCCACTTT
few	TRBJ1-1	TRBD1	TRBV18	CASSRDRLGLDTEAFF	TGTGCCAGCTCCCGGGACAGGCTAGGCCTAGACACTGAAGCTTTCTTT
-	TRBJ2-5	-	TRBV13	CASSLYRSGVQTQYF	TGTGCCAGCAGCCTCTATAGATCGGGGGTACAGACCCAGTACTTC
-	TRBJ1-1	TRBD1	TRBV18	CASSPLAWDRTSIREAFF	TGTGCCAGCTCACCCCTGGCTTGGGACAGGACCTCGATCCGTGAAGCTTTCTTT
-	TRBJ1-2	-	TRBV2	CAARGGVGYGYTF	TGTGCCGCAAGGGGGGGCGTCGGCTATGGCTACACCTTC
-	TRBJ1-1	-	TRBV2	CASSRSGVRAMNTEAFF	TGTGCCAGCAGTCGTTCCGGGGTGCGGGCAATGAACACTGAAGCTTTCTTT
-	TRBJ2-2	TRBD1	TRBV7-6	CASSPTSTGDITNTGELFF	TGTGCCAGCAGCCCGACCTCGACAGGGGACATTACGAACACCGGGGAGCTGTTTTTT
-	TRBJ1-5	TRBD1	TRBV19	CASSPRDRGLNQPQHF	TGTGCCAGTAGTCCAAGGGACAGGGGACTGAATCAGCCCCAGCATTTT
once	TRBJ1-1	-	TRBV28	CASSLTSGLSEAFF	TGTGCCAGCAGTTTAACTTCTGGGCTATCTGAAGCTTTCTTT
-	TRBJ2-2	-	TRBV2	CAGSGSAGELFF	TGTGCCGGGAGTGGGTCGGCCGGGGAGCTGTTTTTT
-	TRBJ1-2	-	TRBV7-3	CASSHDRSYGYTF	TGTGCCAGCAGCCATGACAGGAGCTATGGCTACACCTTC
-	TRBJ1-2	-	TRBV15	CATSRDRRGLYYGYTF	TGTGCCACCAGCAGAGATCGTCGGGGGTTGTACTATGGCTACACCTTC
-	TRBJ1-3	-	TRBV18	CASYTSGSSGNTIYF	TGTGCCAGCTATACATCCGGGAGCTCCGGAAACACCATATATTTT
-	TRBJ1-2	TRBD1	TRBV6-5	CASSSGQGSNYGYTF	TGTGCCAGCAGTTCGGGACAGGGGTCGAACTATGGCTACACCTTC
-	TRBJ1-6	-	TRBV6-5	CASSYFASSYNSPLHF	TGTGCCAGCAGTTATTTCGCTAGCTCCTATAATTCACCCCTCCACTTT
once	TRBJ2-1	-	TRBV7-9	CSSSPDRPEQFF	TGTTCCAGCAGCCCTGACAGGCCTGAGCAGTTCTTC
few	TRBJ1-1	-	TRBV19	CASTGEPLNTEAFF	TGTGCCAGTACCGGGGAGCCCTTGAACACTGAAGCTTTCTTT
-	TRBJ1-2	-	TRBV7-2	CASSLARGEGRGYTF	TGTGCCAGCAGCTTAGCGCGAGGTGAGGGTCGAGGCTACACCTTC
once	TRBJ1-1	-	TRBV10-3	CAIHGAGDKNTEAFF	TGTGCCATCCACGGAGCGGGGGACAAGAACACTGAAGCTTTCTTT
-	TRBJ1-6	-	TRBV7-2	CASSLIGQSSYNSPLHF	TGTGCCAGCAGCTTAATAGGACAGAGCTCCTATAATTCACCCCTCCACTTT
-	TRBJ1-1	TRBD1	TRBV5-1	CASSLTGGDREAFF	TGCGCCAGCAGCTTGACAGGGGGCGACCGGGAAGCTTTCTTT
few	TRBJ1-4	-	TRBV7-8	CASTRTETNEKLFF	TGTGCCAGCACGCGTACAGAGACGAATGAAAAACTGTTTTTT
-	TRBJ2-3	TRBD2	TRBV4-3	CASSQARRGGADTQYF	TGCGCCAGCAGCCAAGCTCGGCGGGGGGGCGCAGATACGCAGTATTTT
-	TRBJ1-6	-	TRBV5-1	CASSVQGLDNSPLHF	TGCGCCAGCAGCGTTCAGGGGTTGGATAATTCACCCCTCCACTTT
-	TRBJ2-2	TRBD1	TRBV27	CASKAGGLNTGELFF	TGTGCCAGCAAGGCAGGGGGCCTAAACACCGGGGAGCTGTTTTTT
once	TRBJ1-3	TRBD1	TRBV5-1	CASSPSTGQHSGNTIYF	TGCGCCAGCAGCCCTTCGACAGGGCAACACTCTGGAAACACCATATATTTT
few	TRBJ1-1	-	TRBV2	CASSLSSGFRTEAFF	TGTGCCAGCAGCCTCAGTTCAGGGTTCAGGACTGAAGCTTTCTTT
-	TRBJ1-3	-	TRBV6-5	CASSYSHNQRNTIYF	TGTGCCAGCAGTTATTCTCACAATCAGAGAAACACCATATATTTT